The clone carrying this TCR beta chain was picked up a small number of times. The data stem from a study of T-cell memory formation after mild COVID-19. The wider study: TCR clusters showed largely donor specificity.

TCRdb fed the 5' RACE reads into MiXCR, producing one record per CDR3 protein. The table includes around 220,000 distinct CDR3 sequences, about 16% detected once. Deletions cut 2 bases from V and 7 bases from J, with 6 bases between. CDR3 length: 12 amino acids. V and J are TRBV12-3 or TRBV12-4 and TRBJ1-3; unclear D gene. Sequenced material: PBMCs or a T cell subset sorted from them (not recorded which). This TCR was recovered from a young man who had mild COVID-19 (a few samples of this study predate the infection). Cell type and time point are not known. The CDR3 is CASSLIRNTIYF. The CDR3 DNA sequence: TGTGCCAGCAGTTTAATCCGGAACACCATATATTTT.